This T cell receptor (beta chain) originates from a study of cytomegalovirus exposure and HLA in healthy donors. Whole-study findings and limits: The study had only CMV serostatus as immune exposure information. Reported performance of the classifier showed diagnosis of cytomegalovirus status with high specificity and sensitivity. Analysis performed later found 16,000 or so TCR beta sequences associated with HLA alleles at 0.05 false discovery rate.

The PCR had 60 Vbeta and 13 Jbeta primers. Produced via immunoSEQ multiplex PCR; TCRdb's table is partial and in-frame only. The sample yields about 85,000 clones, 80% seen once. Worth noting for this clone: What it binds is unknown. One end of the junction fails to match germline, which may point to a read error.

This CDR3 is 19 amino acids long. CDR1 is SEHNR, CDR2 FQNEAQ, per germline (reference sequence). The gene calls are TRBV7-9 and TRBJ2-1, with unresolved D. The sequence was obtained from a man in his fifties in good health and CMV-seropositive. The sequencing sample was made of PBMCs. In nucleotides, the CDR3 is TGTTCCAGCAGCTTATTCGGGTCTCAACGACTTAGCTCCTACAATGAGCAGTTCTTC. Its translation is CSSSLFGSQRLSSYNEQFF.